The entry below gives a single T cell receptor beta chain sequence along with its context. CDR1 SGHDT and CDR2 YYEEEE come from the germline V gene. CDR3 length: 15 residues. V gave up 7 bases and J gave up 4 bases; unmatched junction bases: 11. This specimen belongs to a study of Tregs in tolerant kidney transplant recipients. Using immunoSEQ multiplex PCR, the repertoire was profiled, and TCRdb retains in-frame clones only, with some absent. The sample shows tens of thousands of clones, 95% to 98% of them seen only once. Source: CD4+ T cells from blood, taken before the transplant. This chain joins TRBV5-6 and TRBJ2-3, with 8 positions matching TRBD2. The TCR sequence derives from a human donor who received a combined kidney and bone marrow transplant. CDR3 nucleotide sequence: TGTGCCAGCGGTCCGAGAGGACTAGCCTCAGATACGCAGTATTTT. It specifies CASGPRGLASDTQYF.